This paragraph reports one T cell receptor (beta chain). Its antigen is currently unknown. The record originates from a study of T cell responses to AZD1222 COVID-19 vaccine. Second-dose schedules of about 4 or about 12 weeks were combined. Here immunoSEQ multiplex PCR was the method, and the copy in TCRdb shows in-frame clones only, minus some. The sample records 26,000 or so clones, roughly 84% being singletons. General study points: Just a handful of AZD1222 recipients tested seropositive at baseline. Dominant at 160-218 and 743-854, vaccine-associated CD4 TCRs also spanned spike. Most donors were white British, females outnumbered males, and clonal diversity was possibly underestimated.

From germline, CDR1 is SNHLY and CDR2 FYNNEI. This CDR3 has 15 residues. V shed 4 bases, J shed 6 bases, and the junction held 12 bases outside the gene matches. Sequences were derived from peripheral blood, sampled 28 days after the second AZD1222 dose. The gene calls are TRBV2 and TRBJ2-7, with 7 bases that match TRBD2. The clonotype comes from an adult who received the AZD1222 COVID-19 vaccine. Here the CDR3 reads CASSVGVGGPVEQYF. The DNA of the CDR3 is TGTGCCAGCAGTGTTGGAGTGGGAGGGCCCGTCGAGCAGTACTTC. The variable domain in full, with the rest retrieved from reference TRBV2 and TRBJ2-7, is EPEVTQTPSHQVTQMGQEVILRCVPISNHLYFYWYRQILGQKVEFLVSFYNNEISEKSEIFDDQFSVERPDGSNFTLKIRSTKLEDSAMYFCASSVGVGGPVEQYFGPGTRLTVT.